The source of this T cell receptor (beta chain) is a study of blood T cell repertoires in COVID-19. Study at large: Material from acute and convalescent COVID-19 was sourced from the United States, Italy and Spain. T cells, B-cell-depleted T cells, or PBMCs provided the cDNA or gDNA that served as material.

The CDR3 is made up of 14 amino acids. Germline V gene lookup returns CDR1 SNHLY and CDR2 FYNNEI. V lost 7 bases, J lost 8 bases, and 11 bases stayed unmatched. As originally analysed: Amplifying reference gene primers gave estimates of nucleated cell counts. Sequencing was performed with immunoSEQ multiplex PCR; in TCRdb, only in-frame clones are kept and a portion is missing. The DNA was the basis for D and trimming; V, J and clone size are from that table. The data contain about 18,000 clones, around 90% of them singletons. Source material: peripheral blood. The receptor was derived from a middle-aged man with active COVID-19. J is TRBJ2-1 and V is TRBV2; 7 nucleotides align to TRBD2. This chain's CDR3 is CASNAAGVVDEQFF. CDR3 DNA sequence: TGTGCCAGCAATGCGGCGGGAGTAGTCGATGAGCAGTTCTTC.